This TCR beta chain was recorded in a study of cytomegalovirus exposure and HLA in healthy donors. General study findings and limits: Owing to their indistinguishability, certain V segments, notably TRBV6-2 and TRBV6-3, were excluded. Roughly 170 TCR beta chains were listed as cytomegalovirus-associated. HLA alleles were associated with 15,000 to 20,000 TCR beta sequences in a later analysis at 0.05 false discovery rate.

PCR was performed using 60 Vbeta and 13 Jbeta primers. Clones were sequenced by immunoSEQ multiplex PCR, and TCRdb holds only the in-frame ones, with some missing. The profile shows approximately 150,000 clones, approximately 72% of them singletons. In the case of this clone: What it binds is unknown.

V dropped 10 bases and J dropped 2 bases, with 17 bases sitting between them. The germline V gene has CDR1 MDHEN and CDR2 SYDVKM. This CDR3 is 14 amino acids long. The origin of this receptor is a female donor in good health and CMV-seronegative. Material: PBMCs. The chain combines TRBV28 with TRBJ2-5; possible D gene TRBD1, 6 bases. The CDR3 reads CAISLGARQETQYF. CDR3 nucleotides: TGTGCCATCTCCTTGGGGGCTCGGCAAGAGACCCAGTACTTC.